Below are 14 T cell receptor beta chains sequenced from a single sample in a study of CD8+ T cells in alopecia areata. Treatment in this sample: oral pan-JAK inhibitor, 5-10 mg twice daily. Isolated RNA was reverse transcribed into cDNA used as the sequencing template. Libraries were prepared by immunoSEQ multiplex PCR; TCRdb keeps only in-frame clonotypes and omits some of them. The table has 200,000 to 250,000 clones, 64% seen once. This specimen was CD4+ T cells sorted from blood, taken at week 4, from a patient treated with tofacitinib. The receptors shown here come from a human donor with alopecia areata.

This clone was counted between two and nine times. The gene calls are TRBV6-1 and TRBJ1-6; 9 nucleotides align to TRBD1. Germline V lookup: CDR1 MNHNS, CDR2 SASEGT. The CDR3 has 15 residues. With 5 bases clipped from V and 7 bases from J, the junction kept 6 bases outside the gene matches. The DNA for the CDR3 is TGTGCCAGCAGTTGGGCTGACAGGGGGAATTCACCCCTCCACTTT. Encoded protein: CASSWADRGNSPLHF.

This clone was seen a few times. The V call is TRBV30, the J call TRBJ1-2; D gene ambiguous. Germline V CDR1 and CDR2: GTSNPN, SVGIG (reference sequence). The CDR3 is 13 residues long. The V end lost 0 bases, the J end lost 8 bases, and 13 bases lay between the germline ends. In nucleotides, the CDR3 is TGTGCCTGGAGTGTAGCGGCCCCGCGGGGCTACACCTTC. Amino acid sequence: CAWSVAAPRGYTF.

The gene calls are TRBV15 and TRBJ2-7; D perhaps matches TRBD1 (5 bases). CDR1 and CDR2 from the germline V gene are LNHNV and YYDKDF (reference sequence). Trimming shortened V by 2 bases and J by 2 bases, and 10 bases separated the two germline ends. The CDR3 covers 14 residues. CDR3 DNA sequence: TGTGCCACCAGCAGACAGGGTGGGACCTACGAGCAGTACTTC. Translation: CATSRQGGTYEQYF.

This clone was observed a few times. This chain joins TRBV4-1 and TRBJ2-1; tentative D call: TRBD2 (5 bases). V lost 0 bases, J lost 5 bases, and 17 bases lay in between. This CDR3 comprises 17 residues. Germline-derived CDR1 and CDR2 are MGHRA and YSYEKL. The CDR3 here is CASSQDPSGNPHNEQFF. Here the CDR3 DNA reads TGCGCCAGCAGCCAAGATCCCTCGGGGAACCCACACAATGAGCAGTTCTTC.

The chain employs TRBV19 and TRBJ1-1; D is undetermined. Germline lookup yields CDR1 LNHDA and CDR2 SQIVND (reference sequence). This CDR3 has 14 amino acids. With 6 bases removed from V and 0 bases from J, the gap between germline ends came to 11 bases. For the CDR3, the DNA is TGTGCCAGTAGGACCGGAGGGCTGAACACTGAAGCTTTCTTT. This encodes CASRTGGLNTEAFF.

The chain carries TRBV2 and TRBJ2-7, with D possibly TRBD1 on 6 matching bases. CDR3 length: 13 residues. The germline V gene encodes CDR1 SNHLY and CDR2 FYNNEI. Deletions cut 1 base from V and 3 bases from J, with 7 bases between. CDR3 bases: TGTGCCAGCAGTGAAGTACAGGGCTACGAGCAGTACTTC. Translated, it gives CASSEVQGYEQYF.

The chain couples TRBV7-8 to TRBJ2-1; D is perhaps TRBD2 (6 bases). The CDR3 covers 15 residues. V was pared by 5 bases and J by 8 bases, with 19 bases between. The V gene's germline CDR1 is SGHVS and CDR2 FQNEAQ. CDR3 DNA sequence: TGTGCCAGCAGCCTCCTATATGGGGGGTTCGATGAGCAGTTCTTC. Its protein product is CASSLLYGGFDEQFF.

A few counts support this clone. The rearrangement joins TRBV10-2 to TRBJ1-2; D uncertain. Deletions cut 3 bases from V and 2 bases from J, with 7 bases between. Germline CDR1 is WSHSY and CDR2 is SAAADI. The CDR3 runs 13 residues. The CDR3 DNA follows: TGCGCCAGCAGTGACGGGATCAACTATGGCTACACCTTC. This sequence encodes CASSDGINYGYTF.

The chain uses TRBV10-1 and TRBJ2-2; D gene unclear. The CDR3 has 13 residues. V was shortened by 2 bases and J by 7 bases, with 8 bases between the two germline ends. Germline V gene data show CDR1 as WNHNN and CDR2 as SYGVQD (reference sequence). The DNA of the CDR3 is TGCGCCAGCAGTGAGAGTCCGGTCGGGGAGCTGTTTTTT. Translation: CASSESPVGELFF.

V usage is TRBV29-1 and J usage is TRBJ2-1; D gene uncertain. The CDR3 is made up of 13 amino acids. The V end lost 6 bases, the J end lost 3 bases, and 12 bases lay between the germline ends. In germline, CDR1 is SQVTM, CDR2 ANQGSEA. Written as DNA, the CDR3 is TGCAGCGTAGGGCGGTTCTTCTACAATGAGCAGTTCTTC. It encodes CSVGRFFYNEQFF.

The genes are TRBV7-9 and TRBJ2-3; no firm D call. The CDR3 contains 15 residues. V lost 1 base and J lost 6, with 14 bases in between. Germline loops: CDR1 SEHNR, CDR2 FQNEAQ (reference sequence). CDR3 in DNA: TGTGCCAGCAGCTTAGATGTGCCTGGGGTGGATACGCAGTATTTT. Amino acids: CASSLDVPGVDTQYF.

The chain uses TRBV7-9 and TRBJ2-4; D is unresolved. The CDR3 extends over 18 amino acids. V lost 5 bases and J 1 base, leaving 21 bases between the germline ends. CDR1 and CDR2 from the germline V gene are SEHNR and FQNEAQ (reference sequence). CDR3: CASSAGWAENLAKNIQYF. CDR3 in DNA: TGTGCCAGCAGCGCCGGTTGGGCGGAAAACTTGGCCAAAAACATTCAGTACTTC.

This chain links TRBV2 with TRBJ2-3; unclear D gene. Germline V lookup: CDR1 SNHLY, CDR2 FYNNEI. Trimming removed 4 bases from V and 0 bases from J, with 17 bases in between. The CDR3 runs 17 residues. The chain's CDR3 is CASSVSLTLGSTDTQYF. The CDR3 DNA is TGTGCCAGCAGTGTCTCCCTCACCCTGGGGAGCACAGATACGCAGTATTTT.

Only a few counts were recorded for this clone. The CDR3 DNA reads TGTGCCAGCAATACAGACCTCTATGGCTACACCTTC. This sequence encodes CASNTDLYGYTF. This chain uses TRBV6-6 with TRBJ1-2; D uncertain. V shed 7 bases and J shed 4 bases, with 10 bases lying between them. The germline V gene has CDR1 MNHNY and CDR2 SVGAGI (reference sequence). This CDR3 has 12 amino acids.